What follows is one TCR beta chain and its context. Its antigen is undetermined. Losses at the gene ends were 6 bases for V and 5 bases for J; bases not matched to a gene: 6. The germline CDR1 and CDR2 sequences are SGHNT and YYREEE (reference sequence). CDR3 length: 13 amino acids. Researchers ran the PCR with 60 Vbeta and 13 Jbeta primers. Original processing methods: Later work found about 80 million unique TCR beta chains, with 9.5 million to 14 million shared. Libraries were prepared by immunoSEQ multiplex PCR; TCRdb keeps only in-frame clonotypes and omits some of them. That table is the source of V, J and clone size, and D and trimming were worked out from the DNA. The sample consists of approximately 170,000 clones, 65% to 85% of them appearing once. The sample comes from a study of cytomegalovirus exposure and HLA in healthy donors. Overall study: Around 80 million unique TCR sequences came from HLA-typed donors in an early release. General study findings and limits: The study carried out a later analysis of TCR beta sequences. It associated approximately 15,000 of them with specific HLA alleles at a false discovery rate of 0.05. A previous analysis found most TCR beta V segments productive roughly 87% or roughly 30% of the time.

This receptor was taken from a woman aged 18-35 years in good health and CMV-seronegative. The chain couples TRBV5-4 to TRBJ2-3, with 7 bases identical to TRBD2. Material for sequencing was PBMCs. In nucleotides, the CDR3 is TGTGCCAGCATGCGGGAGCAGAAAGATACGCAGTATTTT. Its protein is CASMREQKDTQYF.